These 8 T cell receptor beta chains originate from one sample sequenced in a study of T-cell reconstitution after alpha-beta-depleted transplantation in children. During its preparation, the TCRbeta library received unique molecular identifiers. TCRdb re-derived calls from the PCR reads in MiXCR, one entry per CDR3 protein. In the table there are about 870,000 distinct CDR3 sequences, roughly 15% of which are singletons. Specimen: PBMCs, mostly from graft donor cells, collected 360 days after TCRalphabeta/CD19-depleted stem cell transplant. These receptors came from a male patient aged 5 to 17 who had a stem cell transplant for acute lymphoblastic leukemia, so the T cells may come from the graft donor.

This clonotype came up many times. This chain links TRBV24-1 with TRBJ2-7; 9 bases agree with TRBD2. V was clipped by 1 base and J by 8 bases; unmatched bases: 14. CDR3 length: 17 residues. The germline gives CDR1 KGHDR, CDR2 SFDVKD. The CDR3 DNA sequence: TGTGCCACCAGTGATTTCAAAACTAGCGGGCTACGCAAACAGCAGTACTTC. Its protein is CATSDFKTSGLRKQQYF.

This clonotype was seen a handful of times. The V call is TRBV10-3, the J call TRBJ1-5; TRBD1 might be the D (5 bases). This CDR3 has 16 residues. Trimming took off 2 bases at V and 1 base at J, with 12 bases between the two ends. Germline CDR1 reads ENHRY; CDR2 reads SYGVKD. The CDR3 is CAISEPGHSSNQPQHF. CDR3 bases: TGTGCCATCAGTGAGCCCGGACATTCGAGCAATCAGCCCCAGCATTTT.

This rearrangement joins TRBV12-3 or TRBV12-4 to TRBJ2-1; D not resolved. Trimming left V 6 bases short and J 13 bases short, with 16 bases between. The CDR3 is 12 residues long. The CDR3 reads CASSPPWESQFF. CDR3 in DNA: TGTGCCAGCAGCCCTCCCTGGGAATCCCAGTTCTTC.

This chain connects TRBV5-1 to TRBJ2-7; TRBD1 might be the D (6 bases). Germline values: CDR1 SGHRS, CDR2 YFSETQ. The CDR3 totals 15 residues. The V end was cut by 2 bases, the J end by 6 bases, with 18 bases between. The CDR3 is CASSFLQGWGVEQYF. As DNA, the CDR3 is TGCGCCAGCAGCTTTCTTCAGGGGTGGGGAGTCGAGCAGTACTTC.

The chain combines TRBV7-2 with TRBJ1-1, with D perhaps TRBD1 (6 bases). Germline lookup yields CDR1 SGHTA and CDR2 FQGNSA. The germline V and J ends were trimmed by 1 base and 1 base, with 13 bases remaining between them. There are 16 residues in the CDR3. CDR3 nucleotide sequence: TGTGCCAGCAGCTTAGGGGGCAGGGGCCCGAACACTGAAGCTTTCTTT. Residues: CASSLGGRGPNTEAFF.

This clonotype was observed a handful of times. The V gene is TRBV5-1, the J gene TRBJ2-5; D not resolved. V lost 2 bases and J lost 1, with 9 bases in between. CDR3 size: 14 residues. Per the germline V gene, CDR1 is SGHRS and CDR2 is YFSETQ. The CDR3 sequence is CASSFRRFQETQYF. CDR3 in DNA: TGCGCCAGCAGCTTCAGGCGGTTCCAAGAGACCCAGTACTTC. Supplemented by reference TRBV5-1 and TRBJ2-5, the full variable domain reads KAGVTQTPRYLIKTRGQQVTLSCSPISGHRSVSWYQQTPGQGLQFLFEYFSETQRNKGNFPGRFSGRQFSNSRSEMNVSTLELGDSALYLCASSFRRFQETQYFGPGTRLLVL.

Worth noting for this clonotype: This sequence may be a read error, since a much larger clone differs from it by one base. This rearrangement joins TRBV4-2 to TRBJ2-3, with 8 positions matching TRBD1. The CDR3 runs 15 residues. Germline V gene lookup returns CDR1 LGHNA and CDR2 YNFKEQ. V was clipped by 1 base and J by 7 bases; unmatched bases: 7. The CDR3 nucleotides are TGTGCCAGCAGCCAAGTGGACAGGGAAGCGCATACGCAGTATTTT. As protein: CASSQVDREAHTQYF.

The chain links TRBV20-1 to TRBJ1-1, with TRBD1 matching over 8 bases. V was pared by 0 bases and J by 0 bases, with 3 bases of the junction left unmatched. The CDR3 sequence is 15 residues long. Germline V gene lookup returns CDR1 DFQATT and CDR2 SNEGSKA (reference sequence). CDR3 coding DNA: TGCAGTGCTAGAGAGAGGACAGGGTTGAACACTGAAGCTTTCTTT. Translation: CSARERTGLNTEAFF.